The present T cell receptor (beta chain) was sequenced within a study of blood T cell repertoires in COVID-19. V gave up 5 bases and J gave up 0 bases, with 10 bases separating them. Germline CDR1 reads SGHAT; CDR2 reads FQNNGV. The CDR3 spans 14 residues. TCRdb's table, derived via immunoSEQ multiplex PCR, lists solely in-frame clones and lacks some. This table has fewer than 450,000 clones, roughly 90% appearing once. The receptor was isolated from a woman aged 40 to 50 with acute COVID-19. Source material: PBMCs or T cells enriched from blood (not recorded which). The chain is built from TRBV11-2 and TRBJ2-5; the D is unclear. In DNA form, the CDR3 reads TGTGCCAGCAGCCGATCCCAGTACCAAGAGACCCAGTACTTC. This translates into CASSRSQYQETQYF. Filled out from reference TRBV11-2 and TRBJ2-5, the complete variable domain reads EAGVAQSPRYKIIEKRQSVAFWCNPISGHATLYWYQQILGQGPKLLIQFQNNGVVDDSQLPKDRFSAERLKGVDSTLKIQPAKLEDSAVYLCASSRSQYQETQYFGPGTRLLVL.